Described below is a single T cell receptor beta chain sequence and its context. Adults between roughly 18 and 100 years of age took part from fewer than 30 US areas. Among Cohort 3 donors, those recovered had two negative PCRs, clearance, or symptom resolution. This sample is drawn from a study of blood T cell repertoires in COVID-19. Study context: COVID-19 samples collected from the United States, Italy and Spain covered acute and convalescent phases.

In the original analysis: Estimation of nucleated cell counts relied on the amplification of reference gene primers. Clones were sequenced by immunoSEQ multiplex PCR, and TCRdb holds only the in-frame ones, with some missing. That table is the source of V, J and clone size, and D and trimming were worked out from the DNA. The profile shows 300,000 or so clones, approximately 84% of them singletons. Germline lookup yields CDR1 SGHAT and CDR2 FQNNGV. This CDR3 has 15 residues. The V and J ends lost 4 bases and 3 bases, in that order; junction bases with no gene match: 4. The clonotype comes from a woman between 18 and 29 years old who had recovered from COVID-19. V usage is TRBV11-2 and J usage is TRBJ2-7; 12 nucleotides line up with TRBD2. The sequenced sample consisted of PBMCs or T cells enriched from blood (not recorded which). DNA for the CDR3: TGTGCCAGCAGCTACCTAGCGGGAGGGATCTACGAGCAGTACTTC. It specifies CASSYLAGGIYEQYF.